Listed below are T cell receptor beta chains from one sample, sequenced in a study of blood T cell repertoires in COVID-19. Libraries were prepared by immunoSEQ multiplex PCR; TCRdb keeps only in-frame clonotypes and omits some of them. The sample lists more than 300,000 clones, around 91% occurring once. Sequencing used peripheral blood. These receptors came from a woman under 30 who had recovered from COVID-19. Both conserved end residues are part of each CDR3. D genes are given only for firm matches. Clone size appears in some rows only: once, few, many, or a class for an expanded clone.

TGTGCCAGCAGTTTTAACAGGGTTGAGCAGTTCTTC	CASSFNRVEQFF	TRBJ2-1	TRBV27	.	.
TGTGCCACCAGCAGCCCAGACAGGGGACATGGCTACACCTTC	CATSSPDRGHGYTF	TRBJ1-2	TRBV24-1	.	TRBD1
TGTGCCAGCAGTGAATTCGGAGCGGGAGGATACAATGAGCAGTTCTTC	CASSEFGAGGYNEQFF	TRBJ2-1	TRBV25-1	.	TRBD2
TGTGCCAGCAGCTGGACTAGCGGGAGGGGCACGGATACGCAGTATTTT	CASSWTSGRGTDTQYF	TRBJ2-3	TRBV27	.	TRBD2
TGTGCCTGGTCTCTTCCAGGGAGGGAAAAACTGTTTTTT	CAWSLPGREKLFF	TRBJ1-4	TRBV30	.	.
TGTGCCAGCAGACACGGCTTGTCATCACAGGGGCTGACAGATACGCAGTATTTT	CASRHGLSSQGLTDTQYF	TRBJ2-3	TRBV5-5	.	TRBD1
TGTGCCAGCAGCACCATTGGCCCGGGTTTGCAGCCCCAGCATTTT	CASSTIGPGLQPQHF	TRBJ1-5	TRBV7-2	.	.
TGCGCCAGCAGCCAAGCGGGGGGGCACGGCTACACCTTC	CASSQAGGHGYTF	TRBJ1-2	TRBV4-3	.	.
TGTGCCAGCAGTATTTATGCGGGGAACACCGGGGAGCTGTTTTTT	CASSIYAGNTGELFF	TRBJ2-2	TRBV6-5	.	.
TGTGCCAGCAGGGGCCTTCTCTCTGGAAACACCATATATTTT	CASRGLLSGNTIYF	TRBJ1-3	TRBV27	.	.
TGTGCCAGCAGCTTAGATCGCCTCGGGGGCTACACCTTC	CASSLDRLGGYTF	TRBJ1-2	TRBV7-9	few	.
TGTGCCATCAGTGAGTCGACTAGCGGGAATACAGATACGCAGTATTTT	CAISESTSGNTDTQYF	TRBJ2-3	TRBV10-3	.	TRBD2
TGTGCCAGCAGTGAAGCGAAGAGGATGAACACTGAAGCTTTCTTT	CASSEAKRMNTEAFF	TRBJ1-1	TRBV2	.	.
TGTGCCAGCAGCACACAGGGGGCGGAAGAAAAACTGTTTTTT	CASSTQGAEEKLFF	TRBJ1-4	TRBV6-6	.	TRBD1
TGCGCCAGCAGCCAAGTCGACAGCCTCAATCAGCCCCAGCATTTT	CASSQVDSLNQPQHF	TRBJ1-5	TRBV4-1	.	.
TGTGCCAGCAGCCCGCCCCAGCGGACCCCAGATACGCAGTATTTT	CASSPPQRTPDTQYF	TRBJ2-3	TRBV3-1/TRBV3-2	.	.
TGTGCCAGCAGGGAGACAGGACCGAACACTGAAGCTTTCTTT	CASRETGPNTEAFF	TRBJ1-1	TRBV7-9	.	.
TGTGCCAGCGTTTCCCAGTATAATTCACCCCTCCACTTT	CASVSQYNSPLHF	TRBJ1-6	TRBV2	.	.
TGTGCCAGTAGTAGGATCGGGGGTGAAAAACTGTTTTTT	CASSRIGGEKLFF	TRBJ1-4	TRBV19	.	.
TGTGCCAGCAGCTTAGTGGGCGGGAGGGAGACCCAGTACTTC	CASSLVGGRETQYF	TRBJ2-5	TRBV7-2	.	TRBD2
TGTGCCAGCAGCCCCCTAGGGCTAGCGGGAGGAGGGGAGCAGTTCTTC	CASSPLGLAGGGEQFF	TRBJ2-1	TRBV5-4	once	TRBD2
TGTGCCAGCAGCGGACTCACAGATACGCAGTATTTT	CASSGLTDTQYF	TRBJ2-3	TRBV5-6	.	.
TGTGCCAGCTCGCTCCAGGGGCAAAACACCGGGGAGCTGTTTTTT	CASSLQGQNTGELFF	TRBJ2-2	TRBV18	.	.
TGCGCCAGCAGCTTGGGGGCGGGAGATTACTACAATGAGCAGTTCTTC	CASSLGAGDYYNEQFF	TRBJ2-1	TRBV5-1	few	TRBD2
TGTGCCAGCAGCTTTGGTGGGGCGGGAGTTGAGACCCAGTACTTC	CASSFGGAGVETQYF	TRBJ2-5	TRBV7-2	few	TRBD2
TGTGCCTGGAGTGTATCGGGTGGCACTGAAGCTTTCTTT	CAWSVSGGTEAFF	TRBJ1-1	TRBV30	.	.
TGTGCCAGCAGCGTCCGGGTAGCTAGTGGCGGGGAGCTGTTTTTT	CASSVRVASGGELFF	TRBJ2-2	TRBV7-2	.	.
TGTGCCAGTAGTATCTCGGGGACAGGTGCCAGTTCACCCCTCCACTTT	CASSISGTGASSPLHF	TRBJ1-6	TRBV19	.	TRBD1
TGTGCCAGCACCCTACAGGGGGGCGGCGGCACTGAAGCTTTCTTT	CASTLQGGGGTEAFF	TRBJ1-1	TRBV5-8	.	TRBD1
TGTGCCAGCAGTCAGACTAGCGTCCTTTCGGCGGACACAGATACGCAGTATTTT	CASSQTSVLSADTDTQYF	TRBJ2-3	TRBV6-6	.	TRBD2
TGTGCCAGCAGCTTGGGGCAGCGGGACACCATATATTTT	CASSLGQRDTIYF	TRBJ1-3	TRBV5-4	.	.
TGTGCCAGCAGCTTAGACGCGGGCCGTAACTATGGCTACACCTTC	CASSLDAGRNYGYTF	TRBJ1-2	TRBV11-3	.	.
TGTGCCTCTCTCGCAGGGGGCCCTGGAAACACCATATATTTT	CASLAGGPGNTIYF	TRBJ1-3	TRBV30	.	TRBD1
TGTGCCAGCAGAGGACGGGGACACTCGGGTTTCGACTATGGCTACACCTTC	CASRGRGHSGFDYGYTF	TRBJ1-2	TRBV27	.	.
TGCAGCGCGATACAGGGATCGAACACCGGGGAGCTGTTTTTT	CSAIQGSNTGELFF	TRBJ2-2	TRBV29-1	.	.
TGTGCCAGCAGCCCGCGAAAGACAGGAGTGGGTACTGAAGCTTTCTTT	CASSPRKTGVGTEAFF	TRBJ1-1	TRBV9	.	.
TGTGCCTGGAGTGTACGGGGGTGGTCCAAAAACATTCAGTACTTC	CAWSVRGWSKNIQYF	TRBJ2-4	TRBV30	.	.
TGTGCCAGCACCAAATCCGGGAGACAAGGCTACACCTTC	CASTKSGRQGYTF	TRBJ1-2	TRBV6-5	.	.
TGTGCCAGCAGTCCCCGGACAGGGTTGAGCTACACCTTC	CASSPRTGLSYTF	TRBJ1-2	TRBV6-2/TRBV6-3	.	TRBD1
TGTGCCAGCAGTTTCTCAGGACAAGAGACCCAGTACTTC	CASSFSGQETQYF	TRBJ2-5	TRBV12-3/TRBV12-4	.	.
TGCGCCAGCAGCCGTAGCGGGACAGGGGATTCACCCCTCCACTTT	CASSRSGTGDSPLHF	TRBJ1-6	TRBV5-1	.	TRBD1
TGTGCCAGCAGCTCCCACAGGGGCAGGACCGGGGAGCTGTTTTTT	CASSSHRGRTGELFF	TRBJ2-2	TRBV7-9	once	TRBD1
TGTGCCAGCAGTTACCGGGGACAGGAGGAGGAAAAACTGTTTTTT	CASSYRGQEEEKLFF	TRBJ1-4	TRBV6-5	once	TRBD1
TGTGCCAGCAGCCGGGGACAGGGGGACCACCCTAGCTATGGCTACACCTTC	CASSRGQGDHPSYGYTF	TRBJ1-2	TRBV11-2	once	TRBD1
TGCAGCGTTGCGGACAGCCCGGGCTATGGCTACACCTTC	CSVADSPGYGYTF	TRBJ1-2	TRBV29-1	.	.
TGCGCCAGCAGCTTGGATGGTCCTAGCGCCGACACCGGGGAGCTGTTTTTT	CASSLDGPSADTGELFF	TRBJ2-2	TRBV5-1	once	.
TGTGCCAGCAGCCCGATCCCGGGACAGGGAAAACTGTTTTTT	CASSPIPGQGKLFF	TRBJ1-4	TRBV7-9	.	TRBD1
TGTGCCAGCAGTTATACCGGGACTAGCGGGAGGCAGGAGACCCAGTACTTC	CASSYTGTSGRQETQYF	TRBJ2-5	TRBV2	.	TRBD2
TGTGCCAGCAGTTACAGTCGGACAGGGAGGGAGACCCAGTACTTC	CASSYSRTGRETQYF	TRBJ2-5	TRBV6-5	.	TRBD1
TGTGCCAGTAGTATAAGATCGGGACAGGGCGGTGAAAAACTGTTTTTT	CASSIRSGQGGEKLFF	TRBJ1-4	TRBV19	.	TRBD1
TGTGCCAGCTCGCCGACCCACGCGGGGGTCCTGAACACTGAAGCTTTCTTT	CASSPTHAGVLNTEAFF	TRBJ1-1	TRBV18	once	.
TGTGCCAGCTCGCCCGACACGAACACCGGGGAGCTGTTTTTT	CASSPDTNTGELFF	TRBJ2-2	TRBV18	.	.
TGTGCCATCAGTGAGGAATTCGGGCGGGAGCACAATGAGCAGTTCTTC	CAISEEFGREHNEQFF	TRBJ2-1	TRBV10-3	.	TRBD2
TGTGCCAGCAGTGGGCTTACAGGGTCCAATTCACCCCTCCACTTT	CASSGLTGSNSPLHF	TRBJ1-6	TRBV25-1	.	.
TGTGCCAGCAGTTACTCGAGCAACCGGGAATACAATGAGCAGTTCTTC	CASSYSSNREYNEQFF	TRBJ2-1	TRBV6-5	.	.
TGTGCCAGCAGTCCCCTTGCCGTGGGCCCAAATCAGCCCCAGCATTTT	CASSPLAVGPNQPQHF	TRBJ1-5	TRBV6-2/TRBV6-3	.	.
TGCAGCGTTAACTCGGCAGGGGGCTATGGCTACACCTTC	CSVNSAGGYGYTF	TRBJ1-2	TRBV29-1	.	TRBD1
TGTGCCTGGGGCAGGGGGTCTGAAGCTTTCTTT	CAWGRGSEAFF	TRBJ1-1	TRBV30	.	TRBD1
TGCGCCAGCAGCCAAGGGACTCGTACTAGCACAGATACGCAGTATTTT	CASSQGTRTSTDTQYF	TRBJ2-3	TRBV4-3	.	.
TGTGCCTGGAGGGCCGGGGGGGAAGAGACCCAGTACTTC	CAWRAGGEETQYF	TRBJ2-5	TRBV30	.	TRBD2